A selection of T cell receptor beta chains follows, all from one sample in a study of T cells after yellow fever vaccination. TCRdb analysed the 5' RACE reads with MiXCR anew, one entry per CDR3 protein. In the table there are 110,000 to 150,000 distinct CDR3 sequences, under 8% of which are singletons. The sample here was CD4+ T cells sorted from PBMCs, taken 10 days after the yellow fever booster vaccination. Every receptor here comes from a man under 40 who received the YFV17D yellow fever vaccine. Both conserved end residues are part of each CDR3. A D gene is named only where the DNA matches it firmly. Clone size is shown for a subset of rows, as once, few, many or a class of expanded clone.

v_call,j_call,clone_size,d_call,cdr3_aa,cdr3_nt
TRBV11-2,TRBJ1-1,many,-,CASTSQAGETEAFF,TGTGCCAGCACCTCCCAGGCAGGAGAAACTGAAGCTTTCTTT
TRBV7-2,TRBJ1-2,-,TRBD1,CASSDTRPTGGYGYTF,TGTGCCAGCAGCGATACCAGGCCGACAGGGGGCTATGGCTACACCTTC
TRBV6-4,TRBJ2-1,many,TRBD2,CASSDSGTRTDNEQFF,TGTGCCAGCAGTGACTCCGGGACTAGAACCGACAATGAGCAGTTCTTC
TRBV4-3,TRBJ2-6,many,-,CASSQAGLGFFGANVLTF,TGCGCCAGCAGCCAAGCGGGACTGGGCTTCTTTGGGGCCAACGTCCTGACTTTC
TRBV11-2,TRBJ2-4,few,-,CASSSIFLGGNRETKNIQYF,TGTGCCAGCAGCTCTATATTTCTGGGTGGAAACAGGGAAACCAAAAACATTCAGTACTTC
TRBV7-9,TRBJ2-5,few,-,CASSLGHGLETQYF,TGTGCCAGCAGCTTAGGTCACGGGCTTGAGACCCAGTACTTC
TRBV7-8,TRBJ1-4,many,-,CASSLTVGEKLFF,TGTGCCAGCAGCCTAACTGTTGGTGAAAAACTGTTTTTT
TRBV7-9,TRBJ2-3,many,TRBD1,CASSQGQATDTQYF,TGTGCCAGCAGCCAAGGACAGGCCACAGATACGCAGTATTTT
TRBV29-1,TRBJ2-7,many,-,CSVGSGPIYEQYF,TGCAGCGTTGGTTCCGGACCGATCTACGAGCAGTACTTC
TRBV10-3,TRBJ1-5,many,-,CATFGGHSSNQPQHF,TGTGCCACCTTCGGGGGACATTCGAGCAATCAGCCCCAGCATTTT
TRBV7-6,TRBJ2-1,few,-,CASSPRLESYNEQFF,TGTGCCAGCAGCCCTCGACTAGAGTCCTACAATGAGCAGTTCTTC
TRBV29-1,TRBJ2-7,many,-,CSVVGISGYEQYF,TGCAGCGTTGTTGGCATCAGCGGCTACGAGCAGTACTTC
TRBV5-4,TRBJ2-3,few,-,CASSLVSSSTDTQYF,TGTGCCAGCAGCTTGGTTTCTTCTAGCACAGATACGCAGTATTTT
TRBV9,TRBJ2-5,many,-,CASSGNQETQYF,TGTGCCAGCAGCGGTAATCAAGAGACCCAGTACTTC
TRBV28,TRBJ2-3,many,TRBD1,CASWGQGEDTQYF,TGTGCCAGCTGGGGACAGGGAGAGGATACGCAGTATTTT
TRBV20-1,TRBJ2-1,many,-,CSAIVHQSSYNEQFF,TGCAGTGCCATAGTCCACCAAAGCTCCTACAATGAGCAGTTCTTC
TRBV20-1,TRBJ1-6,many,-,CSAARANSPLHF,TGCAGTGCTGCCAGGGCCAATTCACCCCTCCACTTT
TRBV5-1,TRBJ2-2,many,TRBD1,CASSNRDRDYHGELFF,TGCGCCAGCAGCAACCGGGACAGGGATTATCACGGGGAGCTGTTTTTT
TRBV5-1,TRBJ2-7,many,-,CASSLGEALAEQYF,TGCGCCAGCAGCTTGGGGGAGGCCCTCGCCGAGCAGTACTTC
TRBV29-1,TRBJ2-7,many,TRBD2,CSVGLPWGRGTTGTSYEQYF,TGCAGCGTTGGTCTCCCATGGGGCCGGGGTACTACCGGGACTAGCTACGAGCAGTACTTC
TRBV20-1,TRBJ1-5,few,-,CSAKDSSNQPQHF,TGCAGTGCCAAAGACAGCTCCAATCAGCCCCAGCATTTT
TRBV5-6,TRBJ2-7,many,-,CASSEGINSVYEQYF,TGTGCCAGCAGCGAGGGTATTAATTCCGTCTACGAGCAGTACTTC
TRBV20-1,TRBJ2-1,many,-,CSAREGTGLYNEQFF,TGCAGTGCTAGAGAGGGGACTGGGCTATACAATGAGCAGTTCTTC
TRBV7-2,TRBJ2-3,many,TRBD2,CASSLLAGSTDTQYF,TGTGCCAGCAGCTTGCTAGCGGGAAGCACAGATACGCAGTATTTT
TRBV6-2/TRBV6-3,TRBJ2-1,many,TRBD1,CASWNRDSRNTIF,TGTGCCAGCTGGAATCGGGACAGCAGAAACACGATCTTC
TRBV5-1,TRBJ2-7,-,-,CASSLETRGEQYF,TGCGCCAGCAGCTTGGAGACTAGGGGCGAGCAGTACTTC
TRBV4-3,TRBJ1-2,-,-,CASSQETDYGYTF,TGCGCCAGCAGCCAAGAGACAGATTATGGCTACACCTTC
TRBV7-8,TRBJ2-7,many,-,CASSLGLVAAYEQYF,TGTGCCAGCAGCTTAGGTTTGGTCGCCGCCTACGAGCAGTACTTC
TRBV28,TRBJ2-7,many,-,CASRPGGTPYEQYF,TGTGCCAGCAGGCCTGGGGGGACGCCCTACGAGCAGTACTTC
TRBV7-2,TRBJ2-3,many,TRBD2,CASSLVAGGPPDTQYF,TGTGCCAGCAGCTTAGTAGCGGGAGGGCCGCCAGATACGCAGTATTTT
TRBV7-9,TRBJ2-1,many,TRBD2,CASISLDAGENNEQFF,TGTGCCAGCATCTCTCTCGATGCGGGAGAAAACAATGAGCAGTTCTTC